The rows below give T cell receptor beta chains drawn from one sample of a study of blood T cell repertoires in COVID-19. Produced via immunoSEQ multiplex PCR; TCRdb's table is partial and in-frame only. The data contain about 120,000 clones, approximately 80% of them singletons. The source material was peripheral blood. The receptors derive from a man over 45 with acute or convalescent COVID-19. Each CDR3 is given with its conserved first and last residue. A D gene is named only where the DNA matches it firmly. Some rows mark clone size as missing; the rest say once, few, many or name a class of expanded clone.

v_call	clone_size	j_call	d_call	cdr3_aa	cdr3_nt
TRBV2	few	TRBJ2-2	TRBD1	CASSAWDRSGELFF	TGTGCCAGCAGTGCATGGGACAGGTCCGGGGAGCTGTTTTTT
TRBV1	.	TRBJ1-1	.	CTSSQVYQGYTEAFF	TGCACCAGCAGCCAAGTATATCAGGGATACACTGAAGCTTTCTTT
TRBV6-2/TRBV6-3	.	TRBJ1-1	.	CASSRGGTEAFF	TGTGCCAGCAGTCGAGGGGGCACTGAAGCTTTCTTT
TRBV19	once	TRBJ2-7	TRBD2	CASSMGGSVGHEQYF	TGTGCCAGTAGTATGGGAGGGAGCGTTGGCCACGAGCAGTACTTC
TRBV12-5	once	TRBJ2-5	TRBD1	CASGLTGAREETQYF	TGTGCTAGTGGTCTCACAGGGGCTAGAGAAGAGACCCAGTACTTC
TRBV6-2/TRBV6-3	.	TRBJ2-5	.	CASSTESETQYF	TGTGCCAGCAGTACAGAGTCGGAGACCCAGTACTTC
TRBV7-3	.	TRBJ1-3	.	CASSPQGLSGNTIYF	TGTGCCAGCAGCCCACAGGGTCTCTCTGGAAACACCATATATTTT
TRBV12-3/TRBV12-4	.	TRBJ1-6	.	CASSLAGLAPLHF	TGTGCCAGCAGTTTGGCAGGGTTGGCACCCCTCCACTTT
TRBV7-7	.	TRBJ2-5	TRBD2	CASSLEASGGQETQYF	TGTGCCAGCAGCTTAGAGGCTAGCGGGGGGCAAGAGACCCAGTACTTC
TRBV2	once	TRBJ2-1	.	CASSEQGYYNEQFF	TGTGCCAGCAGTGAACAGGGGTACTACAATGAGCAGTTCTTC
TRBV24-1	.	TRBJ2-1	TRBD1	CATSDSGGTGIHNEQFF	TGTGCCACCAGTGATTCCGGCGGGACAGGGATTCACAATGAGCAGTTCTTC
TRBV7-2	.	TRBJ2-7	.	CASSLEAIGGATYEQYF	TGTGCCAGCAGCTTAGAGGCGATTGGGGGCGCCACCTACGAGCAGTACTTC
TRBV2	.	TRBJ2-7	TRBD2	CASGRLAGALYEQYF	TGTGCCAGCGGACGACTAGCGGGAGCCCTTTACGAGCAGTACTTC
TRBV4-2	.	TRBJ2-5	TRBD2	CASSHTSGGSLRETQYF	TGTGCCAGCAGCCACACTAGCGGGGGGTCCCTCCGGGAGACCCAGTACTTC
TRBV19	.	TRBJ2-7	.	CASSMGTGPTYEQYF	TGTGCCAGTAGTATGGGCACAGGGCCTACCTACGAGCAGTACTTC
TRBV7-9	.	TRBJ1-5	.	CASSPTDRNQPQHF	TGTGCCAGCAGCCCCACCGACAGAAATCAGCCCCAGCATTTT
TRBV7-3	.	TRBJ2-1	TRBD2	CASSRGLAGRNEQFF	TGTGCCAGCAGCAGAGGACTAGCGGGAAGGAATGAGCAGTTCTTC
TRBV5-6	.	TRBJ2-7	TRBD1	CASSRGQGREGQYF	TGTGCCAGCAGCCGGGGACAGGGGCGCGAGGGGCAGTACTTC
TRBV24-1	few	TRBJ1-5	.	CATSGGGVSNQPQHF	TGTGCCACCAGTGGCGGGGGGGTCAGCAATCAGCCCCAGCATTTT
TRBV2	.	TRBJ2-5	TRBD2	CAILAGGRETQYF	TGTGCCATCCTAGCGGGGGGGCGGGAGACCCAGTACTTC